These 25 T cell receptor beta chains share one sample of origin, sequenced in a study of blood T cell repertoires in COVID-19. Here immunoSEQ multiplex PCR was the method, and the copy in TCRdb shows in-frame clones only, minus some. Among 200,000 to 250,000 clones, around 90% were seen once, and the ten largest hold roughly 1.5%. Source material: peripheral blood. These receptors all stem from a man aged 18 to 35 with active or convalescent COVID-19.

The chain employs TRBV19 and TRBJ1-5, with TRBD1 matching over 8 bases. The CDR3 loop spans 15 amino acids. Unmatched junction bases numbered 8, after V lost 7 bases and J lost 3 bases. Germline assignment: CDR1 LNHDA and CDR2 SQIVND (reference sequence). In DNA form, the CDR3 reads TGTGCCAGTAACCCGACAGGGGTCACCAATCAGCCCCAGCATTTT. Its protein product is CASNPTGVTNQPQHF.

V and J are TRBV28 and TRBJ1-6; D might be TRBD1 (6 bases). The CDR3 spans 16 residues. Trimming removed 10 bases from V and 9 bases from J, with 25 bases in between. The germline V gene has CDR1 MDHEN and CDR2 SYDVKM. The CDR3 reads CATEIEGDRLGSPLHF. CDR3 bases: TGTGCCACCGAGATTGAGGGGGATAGATTAGGTTCACCCCTCCACTTT.

V is TRBV20-1 and J is TRBJ2-2; TRBD1 might be the D (6 bases). The CDR3 has 14 amino acids. Trimming took 3 bases from V and 4 from J, leaving 12 bases between them. Germline V gene sequence: CDR1 DFQATT, CDR2 SNEGSKA (reference sequence). CDR3 residues: CSASRTEATGELFF. CDR3 coding DNA: TGCAGTGCTAGTAGGACAGAGGCCACCGGGGAGCTGTTTTTT.

V and J are TRBV7-9 and TRBJ2-7; 11 positions match TRBD2. Trimming cost V 6 bases and J 5 bases; bases outside gene matches: 9. The CDR3 runs 15 residues. In germline, CDR1 is SEHNR, CDR2 FQNEAQ (reference sequence). The CDR3 loop is CASRGASGRINEQYF. The DNA for the CDR3 is TGTGCCAGCAGGGGAGCTAGCGGGAGGATCAACGAGCAGTACTTC.

CDR3 nucleotides: TGTGCCAGTAGTATTAATGGTCAGGTGAACACTGAAGCTTTCTTT. This sequence encodes CASSINGQVNTEAFF. The chain joins TRBV19 to TRBJ1-1; no firm D call. The CDR3 is 15 residues long. Trimming removed 3 bases from V and 0 bases from J, with 11 bases in between. Germline V gene sequence: CDR1 LNHDA, CDR2 SQIVND (reference sequence).

The chain is built from TRBV29-1 and TRBJ2-6; TRBD1 aligns across 7 bases. The germline V gene has CDR1 SQVTM and CDR2 ANQGSEA. The CDR3 contains 13 residues. Trimming took 5 bases from V and 2 from J; bases not matched to a gene: 0. CDR3: CSVTGAGANVLTF. CDR3 DNA: TGCAGCGTTACAGGGGCTGGGGCCAACGTCCTGACTTTC.

The chain has TRBV6-5 and TRBJ2-7; D not certain. This CDR3 comprises 14 residues. The germline V gene encodes CDR1 MNHEY and CDR2 SVGAGI. V lost 6 bases, J lost 0 bases, and 12 bases lay in between. The CDR3 region has the DNA TGTGCCAGCAGGGCCTCAATAAGCTCCTACGAGCAGTACTTC. This translates into CASRASISSYEQYF.

Points on this clone: The identical CDR3 is also encoded by other nucleotide sequences in the sample. The chain employs TRBV27 and TRBJ1-2; 7 bases agree with TRBD1. CDR1 and CDR2 from the germline V gene are MNHEY and SMNVEV (reference sequence). Trimming cost V 3 bases and J 2 bases; bases outside gene matches: 3. This CDR3 region has 14 residues. The CDR3 DNA is TGTGCCAGCAGTTTTTCGGGACAGAACTATGGCTACACCTTC. Amino acid sequence: CASSFSGQNYGYTF.

The V call is TRBV2, the J call TRBJ1-4; tentatively, D is TRBD1 (6 bases). Germline V gene sequence: CDR1 SNHLY, CDR2 FYNNEI. The ends were cut back, 6 bases at V and 0 bases at J, with 14 bases in the middle. The CDR3 consists of 16 residues. CDR3 nucleotide sequence: TGTGCCAGCAGAGGACGACAGGTTGCAACTAATGAAAAACTGTTTTTT. This gives the protein CASRGRQVATNEKLFF.

This chain joins TRBV6-5 and TRBJ1-1; a possible D gene is TRBD1 (5 bases). CDR1 and CDR2 (germline): MNHEY, SVGAGI. The CDR3 extends over 15 amino acids. The V end was cut by 2 bases, the J end by 4 bases, with 14 bases between. The chain's CDR3 is CASSYPGLLSTEAFF. DNA of the CDR3: TGTGCCAGCAGTTACCCAGGGCTCCTCAGCACTGAAGCTTTCTTT.

In its sample, this clone was seen once. J is TRBJ2-7 and V is TRBV2, with D possibly being TRBD1 (5 bases). CDR1 SNHLY and CDR2 FYNNEI come from the germline V gene. V gave up 6 bases and J gave up 6 bases, with 18 bases separating them. The CDR3 consists of 14 residues. CDR3 in DNA: TGTGCCAGCAGCCTCCGACAGTCCTTCAGCGAGCAGTACTTC. Protein: CASSLRQSFSEQYF.

The V call is TRBV28, the J call TRBJ2-5; tentatively, D is TRBD1 (6 bases). The V gene's germline CDR1 is MDHEN and CDR2 SYDVKM. This CDR3 is built from 13 residues. The germline V and J ends were trimmed by 7 bases and 1 base, with 10 bases remaining between them. CDR3 loop: CASTRGGQETQYF. The CDR3 bases are TGTGCCAGCACCAGGGGTGGCCAAGAGACCCAGTACTTC.

J is TRBJ2-7 and V is TRBV30; D remains unclear. Germline V gives CDR1 GTSNPN, CDR2 SVGIG (reference sequence). The CDR3 loop spans 11 amino acids. The V and J ends lost 1 base and 4 bases respectively, with 5 bases between them. For the CDR3, the DNA is TGTGCCTGGAGTGGGCTTTACGAGCAGTACTTC. Protein: CAWSGLYEQYF. Supplemented by reference TRBV30 and TRBJ2-7, the full variable domain reads SQTIHQWPATLVQPVGSPLSLECTVEGTSNPNLYWYRQAAGRGLQLLFYSVGIGQISSEVPQNLSASRPQDRQFILSSKKLLLSDSGFYLCAWSGLYEQYFGPGTRLTVT.

V is TRBV5-5 and J is TRBJ1-5; a possible D gene is TRBD1 (5 bases). From germline, CDR1 is SGHKS and CDR2 YYEKEE (reference sequence). The CDR3 has 14 residues. V was cut by 7 bases and J by 0 bases, with 11 bases left in between. The chain's CDR3 is CASSGGYSNQPQHF. In DNA, the CDR3 is TGTGCCAGCTCCGGGGGGTATAGCAATCAGCCCCAGCATTTT. Looking up the rest from reference TRBV5-5 and TRBJ1-5 gives the full variable domain: DAGVTQSPTHLIKTRGQQVTLRCSPISGHKSVSWYQQVLGQGPQFIFQYYEKEERGRGNFPDRFSARQFPNYSSELNVNALLLGDSALYLCASSGGYSNQPQHFGDGTRLSIL.

This clone was seen only once. V gene TRBV10-3 combines with J gene TRBJ1-1, with unresolved D. V was clipped by 10 bases and J by 2 bases, with 14 bases between them. The CDR3 has 13 amino acids. Germline CDR1 is ENHRY and CDR2 is SYGVKD. The CDR3 nucleotides are TGTGCCACAGAACTGGACTTTAACACTGAAGCTTTCTTT. Translated, it gives CATELDFNTEAFF.

V and J are TRBV21-1 and TRBJ2-7; no DNA check was done on the table's D call, TRBD2. TRBV21-1 is noted as a pseudogene. The CDR3 is made up of 19 amino acids. The CDR3 is CASSKYYKGIKRRTYEQYF. For the CDR3, the DNA is TGTGCCAGCAGCAAATACTACAAAGGAATCAAACGGCGGACCTACGAGCAGTACTTC.

The table lists this clone with a count of one. This chain uses TRBV20-1 with TRBJ1-2; D might be TRBD1 (6 bases). The CDR3 has 14 amino acids. Trimming took off 3 bases at V and 7 bases at J, with 18 bases between the two ends. The germline V gene has CDR1 DFQATT and CDR2 SNEGSKA (reference sequence). CDR3 protein: CSASTTGSRGGYTF. CDR3 coding DNA: TGCAGTGCTAGTACAACAGGGTCAAGAGGTGGCTACACCTTC.

This clone is a singleton in its sample. V and J are TRBV5-4 and TRBJ1-3; TRBD1 might be the D (6 bases). The CDR3 loop spans 14 amino acids. V was cut by 3 bases and J by 8 bases, with 15 bases left in between. The germline CDR1 and CDR2 sequences are SGHNT and YYREEE (reference sequence). CDR3 DNA sequence: TGTGCCAGCAGCTCCAGGGGAGGGGTGGACACCATATATTTT. Translation gives CASSSRGGVDTIYF. Based on the CDR3 plus reference TRBV5-4 and TRBJ1-3, the full variable domain is ETGVTQSPTHLIKTRGQQVTLRCSSQSGHNTVSWYQQALGQGPQFIFQYYREEENGRGNFPPRFSGLQFPNYSSELNVNALELDDSALYLCASSSRGGVDTIYFGEGSWLTVV.

This chain connects TRBV10-3 to TRBJ2-1; 8 bases are shared with TRBD2. The V gene end was trimmed by 3 bases and the J gene end by 4 bases; junction bases not matched to a gene: 8. The CDR3 contains 16 residues. Per germline, CDR1 ENHRY and CDR2 SYGVKD. The CDR3 DNA reads as TGTGCCATCAGTGAACCCCGGACTAGCATTTACAATGAGCAGTTCTTC. This codes for CAISEPRTSIYNEQFF.

The chain links TRBV3-1 (or the pseudogene TRBV3-2) to TRBJ2-7; D is unresolved. CDR1 is LGHDT, CDR2 YNNKEL, per germline (reference sequence). This CDR3 comprises 13 residues. Trimming shortened V by 1 base and J by 3 bases, and 7 bases separated the two germline ends. The CDR3 here is CASSQGHGYEQYF. The CDR3 nucleotides read TGTGCCAGCAGCCAAGGACACGGCTACGAGCAGTACTTC.

The CDR3 bases are TGCGCCAGCAGTAGTACTAGCGGGTCGAATTACCTAAATGAGCAGTTCTTC. The encoded protein is CASSSTSGSNYLNEQFF. The V gene is TRBV10-1, the J gene TRBJ2-1; 9 bases are shared with TRBD2. The V gene's germline CDR1 is WNHNN and CDR2 SYGVQD (reference sequence). The CDR3 spans 17 residues. Trimming at V came to 5 bases and at J to 7 bases, leaving 15 bases not matched to a gene.

The J gene is TRBJ2-5, the V gene TRBV19; D might be TRBD2 (6 bases). Trimming left V 3 bases short and J 3 bases short, with 38 bases between. The germline V gene encodes CDR1 LNHDA and CDR2 SQIVND (reference sequence). The CDR3 has 23 amino acids. CDR3 sequence: CASSISVLGLRIGGSVWEETQYF. The CDR3 nucleotides are TGTGCCAGTAGTATTTCGGTTTTGGGTTTACGAATTGGAGGGAGTGTATGGGAAGAGACCCAGTACTTC.

This clone was recorded at least ten times. This chain joins TRBV6-4 and TRBJ1-1; D perhaps matches TRBD1 (5 bases). Per the germline V gene, CDR1 is MRHNA and CDR2 is SNTAGT. Trimming removed 5 bases from V and 3 bases from J, with 16 bases in between. The CDR3 covers 15 residues. CDR3 sequence: CASSSEPGFHTEAFF. CDR3 nucleotide sequence: TGTGCCAGCAGTAGCGAACCAGGGTTTCACACTGAAGCTTTCTTT.

This clone was seen just once. J is TRBJ2-2 and V is TRBV18, with D unresolved. The CDR3 has 15 residues. Germline assignment: CDR1 KGHSH and CDR2 LQKENI. Trimming took 1 base from V and 6 from J, leaving 12 bases between them. CDR3 sequence: CASSPQGLGSGELFF. The CDR3 bases are TGTGCCAGCTCACCACAAGGTCTGGGCTCCGGGGAGCTGTTTTTT.

The chain combines TRBV29-1 with TRBJ1-6; no clear D gene. Trimming shortened V by 4 bases and J by 7 bases, and 14 bases separated the two germline ends. The CDR3 is made up of 14 amino acids. Germline V gene sequence: CDR1 SQVTM, CDR2 ANQGSEA. CDR3 loop: CSVGRESGNSPLHF. The CDR3 DNA reads as TGCAGCGTTGGGAGGGAGTCTGGGAATTCACCCCTCCACTTT.